A few counts support the clone carrying this T cell receptor beta chain. The data are from a study of blood T cell repertoires in COVID-19. Study-wide background: The United States, Italy and Spain supplied acute and convalescent COVID-19 samples. T cells, B-cell-depleted T cells, or PBMCs provided the cDNA or gDNA that served as material.

Original processing notes: Amplification of reference gene primers provided the estimated nucleated cell counts. Sequencing used immunoSEQ multiplex PCR; TCRdb keeps in-frame clones, though not all of them. V and J calls and clone size follow that table, whereas D and trimming were derived from the DNA. Among about 76,000 clones listed, 70% to 80% were seen once. Per the germline V gene, CDR1 is SGHRS and CDR2 is YFSETQ. The CDR3 length is 14 residues. Trimming removed 4 bases from V and 4 bases from J; junction bases left unmatched: 6. Sequencing was carried out using peripheral blood. The chain joins TRBV5-1 to TRBJ2-5, with 8 positions matching TRBD1. The origin of this receptor is a human donor in a cohort sampled during active COVID-19. In nucleotides, the CDR3 is TGCGCCAGCAGCGCGACAGGGGTGAGAGAGACCCAGTACTTC. Amino acid sequence: CASSATGVRETQYF.